Shown below are 5 T cell receptor beta chains from a single sample sequenced in a study of cytomegalovirus exposure and HLA in healthy donors. PCR used 60 Vbeta primers and 13 Jbeta primers. TCRdb keeps only in-frame clones here, not all; method: immunoSEQ multiplex PCR. Of 250,000 or so clones detected, about 93% appear once; the ten largest clones hold 1.5% to 2%. The sample was PBMCs. The receptors originated from a girl aged 2 to 10 in good health and CMV-seronegative.

This rearrangement joins TRBV5-1 to TRBJ1-2, with 9 bases aligning to TRBD1. The CDR3 loop spans 15 amino acids. Germline lookup yields CDR1 SGHRS and CDR2 YFSETQ. V trimming: 0 bases; J trimming: 5 bases; junction bases outside the gene matches: 5. The chain's CDR3 is CASSLGGTGNYGYTF. The DNA of the CDR3 is TGCGCCAGCAGCTTGGGGGGGACAGGGAATTATGGCTACACCTTC.

The chain couples TRBV6-5 to TRBJ1-1; tentatively, D is TRBD1 (6 bases). The CDR3 totals 14 residues. Germline values: CDR1 MNHEY, CDR2 SVGAGI. V shed 6 bases and J shed 11 bases, with 22 bases lying between them. CDR3 protein: CASRRGGPTERAFF. CDR3 nucleotide sequence: TGTGCCAGCAGGAGGGGGGGGCCAACCGAAAGGGCTTTCTTT.

This chain links TRBV10-1 with TRBJ2-1; the match to TRBD2 covers 10 bases. V was clipped by 3 bases and J by 1 base; unmatched bases: 3. This CDR3 has 16 residues. The germline V gene has CDR1 WNHNN and CDR2 SYGVQD (reference sequence). This CDR3 is CASSDLAGESYNEQFF. The CDR3 bases are TGCGCCAGCAGTGATCTAGCGGGAGAGTCCTACAATGAGCAGTTCTTC.

In this sample, this clone turned up a few times. The chain carries TRBV29-1 and TRBJ1-2; D perhaps matches TRBD1 (5 bases). Trimming left V 1 base short and J 2 bases short, with 26 bases between. The CDR3 spans 19 residues. Germline lookup yields CDR1 SQVTM and CDR2 ANQGSEA. The CDR3 nucleotides are TGCAGCGTTGAAGGGGAGGGACTACGGGGGAGAATCCTAAACTATGGCTACACCTTC. Translated, it gives CSVEGEGLRGRILNYGYTF.

The V call is TRBV21-1, the J call TRBJ2-7; the D segment call TRBD2 is taken from the table without a DNA check. TRBV21-1 is assigned pseudogene status. CDR3 length: 15 amino acids. The chain's CDR3 is CASSKETRSIGEQYF. The DNA for the CDR3 is TGTGCCAGCAGCAAAGAGACTCGTTCTATCGGCGAGCAGTACTTC.